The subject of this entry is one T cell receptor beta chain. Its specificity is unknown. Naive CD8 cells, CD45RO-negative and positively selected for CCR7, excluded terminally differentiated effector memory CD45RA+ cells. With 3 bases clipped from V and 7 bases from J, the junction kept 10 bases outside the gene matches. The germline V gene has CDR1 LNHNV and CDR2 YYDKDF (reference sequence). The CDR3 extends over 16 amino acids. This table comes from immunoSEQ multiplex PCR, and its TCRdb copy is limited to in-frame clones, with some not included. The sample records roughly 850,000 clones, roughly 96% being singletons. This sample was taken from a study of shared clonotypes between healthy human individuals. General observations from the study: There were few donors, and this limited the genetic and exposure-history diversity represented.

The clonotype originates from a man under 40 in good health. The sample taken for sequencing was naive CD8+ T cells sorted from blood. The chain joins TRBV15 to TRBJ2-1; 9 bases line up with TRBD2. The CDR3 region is CATSRTSGLPGNEQFF. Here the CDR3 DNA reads TGTGCCACCAGCAGGACTAGCGGCCTCCCTGGTAATGAGCAGTTCTTC.